The sequence of this T cell receptor beta chain was determined in a study of cytomegalovirus exposure and HLA in healthy donors. In the PCR, 60 Vbeta and 13 Jbeta primers were used. Generated by immunoSEQ multiplex PCR, the TCRdb table keeps only in-frame clones and is missing some. The table has around 200,000 clones, over 65% seen once; the top ten hold 15% to 17%. The clonotype was recovered from a man aged 35 to 55 in good health and CMV-seronegative. The sequenced sample was PBMCs.

The CDR3 region is CASSLEYQSYEQYF. The CDR3 DNA sequence: TGTGCCAGCAGCTTAGAATACCAGTCCTACGAGCAGTACTTC. The chain uses TRBV11-2 and TRBJ2-7; D remains unclear. Deletions cut 0 bases from V and 1 base from J, with 7 bases between. The CDR3 sequence is 14 residues long. The V gene's germline CDR1 is SGHAT and CDR2 FQNNGV.